The text below deals with one TCR beta chain. The target antigen is unknown. Per the germline V gene, CDR1 is LNHDA and CDR2 is SQIVND (reference sequence). J lost 4 bases, V lost 6 bases, and 1 base had no gene match. The CDR3 covers 13 residues. The repertoire was sequenced with immunoSEQ multiplex PCR; TCRdb's copy has only in-frame clones and lacks some. Of just over 60,000 clones in the sample, approximately 83% were seen once. This sample was included in a study of T cell responses to AZD1222 COVID-19 vaccine. General study findings and limits: A mostly white British donor set with more females was recruited, and clonal diversity was possibly underestimated.

The chain carries TRBV19 and TRBJ1-5; 9 nucleotides align to TRBD1. The origin of this receptor is an adult in good health. This material consisted of peripheral blood, taken on day 0 of AZD1222 vaccination. DNA for the CDR3: TGTGCCAGTAGGACAGGGGGGAATCAGCCCCAGCATTTT. Protein: CASRTGGNQPQHF.